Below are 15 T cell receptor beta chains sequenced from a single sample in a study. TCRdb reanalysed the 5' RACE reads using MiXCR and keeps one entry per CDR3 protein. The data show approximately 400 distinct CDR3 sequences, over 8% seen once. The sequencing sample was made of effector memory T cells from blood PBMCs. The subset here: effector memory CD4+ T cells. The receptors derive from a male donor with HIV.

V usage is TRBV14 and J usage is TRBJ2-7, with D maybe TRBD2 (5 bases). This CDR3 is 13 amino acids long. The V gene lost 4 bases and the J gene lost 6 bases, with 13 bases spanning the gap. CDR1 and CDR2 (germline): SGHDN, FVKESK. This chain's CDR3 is CASSRGLGREQYF. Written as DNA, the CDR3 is TGTGCCAGCAGCCGAGGACTGGGTCGCGAGCAGTACTTC. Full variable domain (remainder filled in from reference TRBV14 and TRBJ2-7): EAGVTQFPSHSVIEKGQTVTLRCDPISGHDNLYWYRRVMGKEIKFLLHFVKESKQDESGMPNNRFLAERTGGTYSTLKVQPAELEDSGVYFCASSRGLGREQYFGPGTRLTVT.

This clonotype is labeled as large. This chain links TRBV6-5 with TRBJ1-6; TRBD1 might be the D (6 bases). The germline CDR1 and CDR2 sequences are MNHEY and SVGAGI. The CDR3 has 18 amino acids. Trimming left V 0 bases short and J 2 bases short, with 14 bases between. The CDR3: CASSYSRTGYAYNSPLHF. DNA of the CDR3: TGTGCCAGCAGTTACTCGCGTACAGGGTACGCCTATAATTCACCCCTCCACTTT.

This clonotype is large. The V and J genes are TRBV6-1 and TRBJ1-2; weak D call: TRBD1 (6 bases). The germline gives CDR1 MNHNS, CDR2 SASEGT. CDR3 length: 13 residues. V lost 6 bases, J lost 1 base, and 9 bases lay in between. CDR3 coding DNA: TGTGCCAGCAGGACAGGAGATAACTATGGCTACACCTTC. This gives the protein CASRTGDNYGYTF.

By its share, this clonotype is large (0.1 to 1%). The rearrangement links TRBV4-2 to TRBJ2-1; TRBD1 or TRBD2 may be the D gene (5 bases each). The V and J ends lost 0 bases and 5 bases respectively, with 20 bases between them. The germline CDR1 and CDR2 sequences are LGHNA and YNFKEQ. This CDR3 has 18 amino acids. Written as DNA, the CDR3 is TGTGCCAGCAGCCAAGATTCCATTTGGGGGAGAAACGACAATGAGCAGTTCTTC. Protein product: CASSQDSIWGRNDNEQFF.

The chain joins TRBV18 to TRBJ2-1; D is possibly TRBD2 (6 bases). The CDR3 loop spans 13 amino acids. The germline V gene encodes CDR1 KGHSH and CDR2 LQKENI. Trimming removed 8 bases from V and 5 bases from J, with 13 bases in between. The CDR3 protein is CASQSGLNNEQFF. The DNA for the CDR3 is TGTGCCAGCCAATCGGGACTGAACAATGAGCAGTTCTTC.

CDR3 in amino acids: CATSRAGRPGNEKLFF. CDR3 coding DNA: TGTGCCACCAGCAGAGCGGGGCGCCCAGGGAATGAAAAACTGTTTTTT. The gene calls are TRBV15 and TRBJ1-4, with TRBD1 as a possible D gene (5 bases). The CDR3 extends over 16 amino acids. V was pared by 1 base and J by 5 bases, with 14 bases between. Per the germline V gene, CDR1 is LNHNV and CDR2 is YYDKDF (reference sequence).

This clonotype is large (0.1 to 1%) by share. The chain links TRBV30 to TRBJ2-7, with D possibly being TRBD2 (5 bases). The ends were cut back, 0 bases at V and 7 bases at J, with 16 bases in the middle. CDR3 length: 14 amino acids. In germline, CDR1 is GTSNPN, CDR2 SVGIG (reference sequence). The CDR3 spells CAWSVKVSSPEQYF. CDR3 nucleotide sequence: TGTGCCTGGAGTGTAAAGGTTTCTAGCCCTGAGCAGTACTTC.

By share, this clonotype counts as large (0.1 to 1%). CDR3 amino acids: CASSAGLGREQFF. CDR3 DNA: TGTGCCAGCAGCGCAGGACTGGGGCGGGAGCAGTTCTTC. This chain connects TRBV14 to TRBJ2-1, with D perhaps TRBD1 or TRBD2 (5 bases each). This CDR3 has 13 residues. CDR1 and CDR2 (germline): SGHDN, FVKESK. Deletions cut 5 bases from V and 10 bases from J, with 15 bases between.

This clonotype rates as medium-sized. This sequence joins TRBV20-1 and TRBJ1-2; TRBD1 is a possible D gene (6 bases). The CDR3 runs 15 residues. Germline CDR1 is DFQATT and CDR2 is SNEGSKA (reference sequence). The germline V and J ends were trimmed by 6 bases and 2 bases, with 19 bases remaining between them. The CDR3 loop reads CSARSWRQGNYGYTF. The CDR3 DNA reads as TGCAGTGCACGATCCTGGAGGCAGGGGAACTATGGCTACACCTTC.

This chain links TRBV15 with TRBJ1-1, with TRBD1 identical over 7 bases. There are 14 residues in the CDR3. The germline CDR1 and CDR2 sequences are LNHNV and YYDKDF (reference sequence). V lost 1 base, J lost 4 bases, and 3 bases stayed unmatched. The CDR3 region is CATSRGYRGTEAFF. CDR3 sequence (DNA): TGTGCCACCAGCAGAGGGTACAGGGGCACTGAAGCTTTCTTT.

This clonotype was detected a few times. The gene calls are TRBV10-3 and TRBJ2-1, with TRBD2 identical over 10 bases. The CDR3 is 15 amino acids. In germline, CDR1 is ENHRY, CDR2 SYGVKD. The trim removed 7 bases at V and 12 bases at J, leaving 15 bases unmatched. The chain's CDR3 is CAITPNDLAGDSQFF. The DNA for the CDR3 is TGTGCCATCACTCCCAACGACCTAGCGGGGGATTCGCAGTTCTTC.

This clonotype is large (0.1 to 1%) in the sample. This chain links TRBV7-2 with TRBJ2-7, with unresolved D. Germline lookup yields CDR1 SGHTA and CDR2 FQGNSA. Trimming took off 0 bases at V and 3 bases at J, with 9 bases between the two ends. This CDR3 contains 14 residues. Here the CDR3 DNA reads TGTGCCAGCAGCTTAGCCGTGCGGTACTACGAGCAGTACTTC. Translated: CASSLAVRYYEQYF.

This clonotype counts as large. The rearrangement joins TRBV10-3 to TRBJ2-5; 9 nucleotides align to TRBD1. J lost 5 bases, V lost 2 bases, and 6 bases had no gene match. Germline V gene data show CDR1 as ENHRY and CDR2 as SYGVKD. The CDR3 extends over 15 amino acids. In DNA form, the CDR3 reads TGTGCCATCAGTGAGGGGGACAGGGTTCAGGAGACCCAGTACTTC. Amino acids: CAISEGDRVQETQYF.

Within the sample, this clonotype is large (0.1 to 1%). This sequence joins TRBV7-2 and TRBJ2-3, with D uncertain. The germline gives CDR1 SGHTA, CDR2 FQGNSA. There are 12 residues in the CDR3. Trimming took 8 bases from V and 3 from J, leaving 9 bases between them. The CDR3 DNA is TGTGCCAGCTCTGGTCGGACAGATACGCAGTATTTT. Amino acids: CASSGRTDTQYF.

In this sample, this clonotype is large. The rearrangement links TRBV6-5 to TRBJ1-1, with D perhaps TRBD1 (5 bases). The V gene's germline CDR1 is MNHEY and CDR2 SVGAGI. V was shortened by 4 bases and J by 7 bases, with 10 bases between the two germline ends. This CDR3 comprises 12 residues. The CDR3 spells CASSSLRGEAFF. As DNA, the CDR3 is TGTGCCAGCAGTTCCCTGAGGGGTGAAGCTTTCTTT.